The source of this T cell receptor (beta chain) is a study of control samples from healthy donors and cancer patients. TCRdb's copy holds only in-frame clones and misses some; the assay was immunoSEQ multiplex PCR. The repertoire holds over 150,000 clones, with less than 95% as singletons. Trimming pared 0 bases from V and 4 bases from J, leaving 13 bases between. Germline V gene lookup returns CDR1 MGHRA and CDR2 YSYEKL. This CDR3 contains 16 residues. The receptor was isolated from a man in his sixties with colorectal cancer. The sample comprised PBMCs. The chain uses TRBV4-1 and TRBJ2-1, with D possibly TRBD2 on 6 matching bases. The CDR3 loop is CASSQDPSGPYNEQFF. The CDR3 DNA is TGCGCCAGCAGCCAAGATCCAAGCGGGCCTTACAATGAGCAGTTCTTC.